One sample yielded the 29 T cell receptor beta chains listed below, sequenced in a study of shared clonotypes between healthy human individuals. The method was immunoSEQ multiplex PCR; TCRdb's version includes in-frame clones alone and lacks a portion of them. The data show some 1.4 million clones, roughly 96% seen once. The sample taken for sequencing was naive CD4+ T cells sorted from blood. Subset of the sample: CD45RA+ positively selected. These receptors came from a man in his thirties or forties in good health.

V gene TRBV19 combines with J gene TRBJ2-7; 9 positions agree with TRBD1. Germline CDR1 reads LNHDA; CDR2 reads SQIVND (reference sequence). This CDR3 comprises 15 residues. Trimming took 4 bases from V and 2 from J; bases not matched to a gene: 6. As DNA, the CDR3 is TGTGCCAGTAGTAGGGGACAGGGTGGCACCTACGAGCAGTACTTC. Its translation: CASSRGQGGTYEQYF.

The chain employs TRBV2 and TRBJ2-1, with D perhaps matching TRBD1 (6 bases). V was cut by 5 bases and J by 9 bases, with 20 bases left in between. Germline V gene lookup returns CDR1 SNHLY and CDR2 FYNNEI. The CDR3 contains 15 residues. The CDR3 sequence is CASSSHRDFLGEQFF. The CDR3 bases are TGTGCCAGCAGTTCGCACAGGGATTTTTTGGGTGAGCAGTTCTTC.

This clone came up once. The chain links TRBV9 to TRBJ1-1, with D possibly matching TRBD1 (5 bases). The V gene's germline CDR1 is SGDLS and CDR2 YYNGEE. Trimming removed 2 bases from V and 5 bases from J, with 16 bases in between. The CDR3 has 15 amino acids. The CDR3 region is CASSVQFGGRTEAFF. The CDR3 nucleotides are TGTGCCAGCAGCGTCCAGTTCGGGGGGAGGACTGAAGCTTTCTTT.

The CDR3 coding sequence is TGTGCCAGCAGCTATCGAATAGCGGGAGGGACCTACAATGAGCAGTTCTTC. Its translation: CASSYRIAGGTYNEQFF. This chain connects TRBV7-2 to TRBJ2-1; 11 nucleotides match TRBD2. The CDR3 is made up of 17 amino acids. CDR1 is SGHTA and CDR2 is FQGNSA in the germline V gene. V trimming: 4 bases; J trimming: 2 bases; junction bases outside the gene matches: 7.

The J gene is TRBJ2-3, the V gene TRBV10-3; 13 bases agree with TRBD2. V shed 6 bases, J shed 0 bases, and the junction held 6 bases outside the gene matches. Germline loops: CDR1 ENHRY, CDR2 SYGVKD. This CDR3 contains 17 residues. CDR3 sequence reads: CAIRRTSGSFSTDTQYF. DNA for the CDR3: TGTGCCATCAGGCGGACTAGCGGGAGCTTTAGCACAGATACGCAGTATTTT.

J is TRBJ2-7 and V is TRBV18; no clear D. Per germline, CDR1 KGHSH and CDR2 LQKENI. The V end was cut by 3 bases, the J end by 6 bases, with 18 bases between. The CDR3 has 15 residues. CDR3 nucleotides: TGTGCCAGCTCACCCACCCCTCTCAGTTCTCTCGAGCAGTACTTC. It translates to CASSPTPLSSLEQYF.

The gene calls are TRBV6-1 and TRBJ2-7, with D unclear. The CDR3 sequence is 12 residues long. V shed 3 bases and J shed 4 bases, with 7 bases lying between them. CDR1 and CDR2 (germline): MNHNS, SASEGT. The CDR3 protein is CASSDVGYEQYF. DNA for the CDR3: TGTGCCAGCAGTGATGTTGGATACGAGCAGTACTTC.

This chain connects TRBV10-1 to TRBJ1-1; D not resolved. The V end was cut by 3 bases, the J end by 7 bases, with 15 bases between. The germline CDR1 and CDR2 sequences are WNHNN and SYGVQD (reference sequence). This CDR3 has 14 residues. The CDR3 protein is CASSDSGFVGEAFF. The CDR3 DNA sequence: TGCGCCAGCAGTGATTCCGGGTTCGTAGGTGAAGCTTTCTTT.

J is TRBJ2-6 and V is TRBV10-3, with a possible D match to TRBD1 (6 bases). The germline CDR1 and CDR2 sequences are ENHRY and SYGVKD. Trimming left V 6 bases short and J 0 bases short, with 12 bases between. This CDR3 contains 16 residues. The CDR3 DNA follows: TGTGCCATCAGCCCCGGGACACCCTCTGGGGCCAACGTCCTGACTTTC. Amino acids: CAISPGTPSGANVLTF.

Of note for this clone: Other DNA sequences in this sample translate to the same CDR3. This chain connects TRBV5-1 to TRBJ2-7; no reliable D call. Germline CDR1 is SGHRS and CDR2 is YFSETQ. This CDR3 comprises 12 residues. Trimming took 1 base from V and 6 from J, leaving 8 bases between them. CDR3 bases: TGCGCCAGCAGCTTGATTGGTGGCGAGCAGTACTTC. It translates to CASSLIGGEQYF.

The chain has TRBV7-9 and TRBJ2-1; D may be TRBD1 (6 bases). CDR1 and CDR2 from the germline V gene are SEHNR and FQNEAQ (reference sequence). The CDR3 contains 14 residues. V was trimmed by 8 bases and J by 3 bases, leaving 14 bases between them. This CDR3 reads CASFIGTYYNEQFF. The CDR3 DNA sequence: TGTGCCAGCTTCATCGGGACATACTACAATGAGCAGTTCTTC.

V gene TRBV13 combines with J gene TRBJ1-1, with a tentative D call TRBD1 (5 bases). Germline V CDR1 and CDR2: PRHDT, FYEKMQ (reference sequence). This CDR3 has 14 residues. The V gene lost 8 bases and the J gene lost 5 bases, with 18 bases spanning the gap. The CDR3 DNA reads as TGTGCCAGCTTTACACGGGGGGGAATAACTGAAGCTTTCTTT. It translates to CASFTRGGITEAFF.

V gene TRBV9 combines with J gene TRBJ1-1; D is perhaps TRBD1 (5 bases). Germline CDR1 SGDLS, CDR2 YYNGEE. The V end lost 0 bases, the J end lost 1 base, and 13 bases lay between the germline ends. The CDR3 totals 16 residues. CDR3: CASSVASQGKNTEAFF. In DNA form, the CDR3 reads TGTGCCAGCAGCGTAGCTTCCCAGGGAAAGAACACTGAAGCTTTCTTT.

This sequence joins TRBV18 and TRBJ2-5; D uncertain. Trimming cost V 3 bases and J 1 base, with 12 bases left between them. Germline loops: CDR1 KGHSH, CDR2 LQKENI. The CDR3 has 15 residues. CDR3 bases: TGTGCCAGCTCACCTATAAGGGTTCCCCAAGAGACCCAGTACTTC. This gives the protein CASSPIRVPQETQYF.

The chain's CDR3 is CASSPLAPGLSSYEQYF. Written as DNA, the CDR3 is TGTGCCAGCTCACCACTAGCTCCAGGCCTGAGCTCCTACGAGCAGTACTTC. V is TRBV18 and J is TRBJ2-7; D is unresolved. The CDR3 extends over 17 amino acids. Germline V lookup: CDR1 KGHSH, CDR2 LQKENI. V was trimmed by 1 base and J by 0 bases, leaving 16 bases between them.

V and J are TRBV6-1 and TRBJ2-7; the D is unclear. Deletions cut 1 base from V and 3 bases from J, with 7 bases between. The CDR3 consists of 13 residues. Germline V gene data show CDR1 as MNHNS and CDR2 as SASEGT. The CDR3 loop is CASSEGRFYEQYF. In nucleotides, the CDR3 is TGTGCCAGCAGTGAAGGGCGATTCTACGAGCAGTACTTC.

This rearrangement joins TRBV28 to TRBJ2-1, with 10 bases lining up with TRBD2. CDR3 length: 13 residues. CDR1 is MDHEN and CDR2 is SYDVKM in the germline V gene. The trim removed 6 bases at V and 11 bases at J, leaving 7 bases unmatched. In nucleotides, the CDR3 is TGTGCCAGCAGGGCTAGCGGGAGCGTTAAGCAGTTCTTC. Translation gives CASRASGSVKQFF.

Concerning this clone itself: This specimen includes other DNA sequences encoding the same CDR3. This CDR3 is CASSADRGSYEQYF. The CDR3 region has the DNA TGTGCCAGCAGTGCGGACAGGGGTTCCTACGAGCAGTACTTC. The gene calls are TRBV2 and TRBJ2-7; 9 bases align to TRBD1. Germline CDR1 reads SNHLY; CDR2 reads FYNNEI. This CDR3 comprises 14 residues. With 4 bases clipped from V and 1 base from J, the junction kept 2 bases outside the gene matches.

The chain uses TRBV7-2 and TRBJ1-1; D uncertain. Germline loops: CDR1 SGHTA, CDR2 FQGNSA. V gave up 0 bases and J gave up 0 bases, with 5 bases separating them. CDR3 length equals 14 residues. The CDR3 DNA follows: TGTGCCAGCAGCTTAGCCGGGATGAACACTGAAGCTTTCTTT. Translated, it gives CASSLAGMNTEAFF.

This sequence joins TRBV21-1 and TRBJ2-5; TRBD2, the D gene given by the table, was not confirmed from the DNA. TRBV21-1 is annotated as a pseudogene. The CDR3 is 19 residues long. The CDR3 reads CASSNHKGTSNRDRETQYF. CDR3 DNA: TGTGCCAGCAGCAATCACAAGGGGACTAGCAATCGGGACCGGGAGACCCAGTACTTC.

The chain combines TRBV28 with TRBJ2-7; TRBD1 might be the D (5 bases). The CDR3 length is 15 residues. Germline CDR1 is MDHEN and CDR2 is SYDVKM. The V end was cut by 2 bases, the J end by 1 base, with 12 bases between. Written as DNA, the CDR3 is TGTGCCAGCAGTTTACAGGGTTCCGGTTCCTACGAGCAGTACTTC. Translation gives CASSLQGSGSYEQYF.

This rearrangement joins TRBV6-5 to TRBJ1-3; the D gene is possibly TRBD1 (5 bases). Germline V gives CDR1 MNHEY, CDR2 SVGAGI. CDR3 length: 16 amino acids. The germline V and J ends were trimmed by 2 bases and 0 bases, with 11 bases remaining between them. The CDR3 bases are TGTGCCAGCAGTTACGGCAGGGCCTCCTCTGGAAACACCATATATTTT. Its protein product is CASSYGRASSGNTIYF.

This sequence joins TRBV7-3 and TRBJ2-7; perhaps D is TRBD1 or TRBD2 (5 bases each). The CDR3 sequence is 15 residues long. V dropped 2 bases and J dropped 2 bases, with 13 bases sitting between them. From germline, CDR1 is SGHTA and CDR2 FQGTGA. CDR3 DNA: TGTGCCAGCAGCTTAGGGGCGGGTCGAGCCTACGAGCAGTACTTC. Amino acids: CASSLGAGRAYEQYF.

The J gene is TRBJ1-5, the V gene TRBV10-3, with D perhaps matching TRBD1 (6 bases). V was shortened by 3 bases and J by 8 bases, with 14 bases between the two germline ends. The CDR3 spans 14 residues. From germline, CDR1 is ENHRY and CDR2 SYGVKD. The CDR3 loop reads CAISDGGGREPQHF. The CDR3 region has the DNA TGTGCCATCAGTGATGGGGGGGGCCGGGAGCCCCAGCATTTT.

V usage is TRBV7-9 and J usage is TRBJ2-1; D tentatively reads TRBD1 or TRBD2 (5 bases each). The germline CDR1 and CDR2 sequences are SEHNR and FQNEAQ (reference sequence). The CDR3 length is 18 residues. The V end lost 5 bases, the J end lost 3 bases, and 23 bases lay between the germline ends. The CDR3 nucleotides read TGTGCCAGCAGCCACCCCCTGGTACGGGACCGAGACTACAATGAGCAGTTCTTC. As protein: CASSHPLVRDRDYNEQFF.

This chain joins TRBV18 and TRBJ2-5; 8 nucleotides line up with TRBD1. V lost 6 bases to trimming and J lost 3 bases; unmatched junction nucleotides: 3. CDR3 length equals 13 residues. CDR1 and CDR2 from the germline V gene are KGHSH and LQKENI. CDR3 bases: TGTGCCAGCTCCTCGGACAGGGAAGAGACCCAGTACTTC. Its protein product is CASSSDREETQYF.

The CDR3 bases are TGTGCCAGCAGCCCCCTGTTCGGGGCCAACGTCCTGACTTTC. This codes for CASSPLFGANVLTF. The V and J genes are TRBV9 and TRBJ2-6; D is unclear. Germline values: CDR1 SGDLS, CDR2 YYNGEE. The germline V and J ends were trimmed by 4 bases and 4 bases, with 9 bases remaining between them. The CDR3 contains 14 residues. The variable domain in full, completed from reference TRBV9 and TRBJ2-6, reads DSGVTQTPKHLITATGQRVTLRCSPRSGDLSVYWYQQSLDQGLQFLIQYYNGEERAKGNILERFSAQQFPDLHSELNLSSLELGDSALYFCASSPLFGANVLTFGAGSRLTVL.

The rearrangement links TRBV20-1 to TRBJ2-3; D is unclear. Trimming pared 5 bases from V and 5 bases from J, leaving 8 bases between. Germline lookup yields CDR1 DFQATT and CDR2 SNEGSKA (reference sequence). The CDR3 has 11 amino acids. The CDR3 loop is CSAPGGDTQYF. In DNA form, the CDR3 reads TGCAGTGCTCCAGGCGGAGATACGCAGTATTTT.

The chain employs TRBV9 and TRBJ1-2; TRBD1 agrees at 7 bases. Looked up from germline, CDR1 is SGDLS and CDR2 is YYNGEE. The CDR3 totals 15 residues. V shed 0 bases, J shed 4 bases, and the junction held 6 bases outside the gene matches. CDR3 loop: CASSVGGTVVYGYTF. The CDR3 bases are TGTGCCAGCAGCGTAGGGGGGACAGTCGTCTATGGCTACACCTTC.